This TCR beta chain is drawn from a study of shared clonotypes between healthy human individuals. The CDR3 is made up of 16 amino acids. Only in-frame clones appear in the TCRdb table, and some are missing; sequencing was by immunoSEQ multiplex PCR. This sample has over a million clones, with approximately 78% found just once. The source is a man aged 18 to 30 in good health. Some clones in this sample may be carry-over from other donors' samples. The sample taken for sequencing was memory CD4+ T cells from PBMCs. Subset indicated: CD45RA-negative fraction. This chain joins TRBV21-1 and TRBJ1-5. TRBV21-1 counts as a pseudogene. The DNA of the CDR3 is TGTGCCAGCACACTATGGGCAGAGGAGCTTAATCAGCCCCAGCATTTT. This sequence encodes CASTLWAEELNQPQHF.